The following is a T cell receptor beta chain sequence with its context. This clonotype has a handful of counts. The specificity of this receptor is unknown. Qualities for individual bases were not recorded, and no much larger clone is one base off. Libraries were made using RT-PCR. Instrument on record: Illumina HiSeq 2500. TCRdb ran its own pipeline on the public reads, namely fastp trimming at Q25 and MiXCR clone calling, and kept in-frame beta chains. A single entry per CDR3 protein holds the most common genes and DNA from its merged rows. In all, the sample holds 650,000 to 800,000 distinct CDR3 sequences, and 18% of those were seen once. The top ten constitute roughly 10% of the sample. Relative to germline, V is missing 8 bases and J is missing 2 bases, with 9 bases of the junction outside any gene match. Including cysteine and phenylalanine, the CDR3 has 15 amino acids. The retained sequence is limited to the CDR3, 45 bases, with the frame set at the first base. Based on the germline V gene, the CDR1 and CDR2 sequences are ENHRY and SYGVKD.

This sample was taken from a study of response to subunit inactivated influenza vaccine (dated by TCRdb to between 2018 and 2020). A note on the overall study: Deep quantitative T cell receptor repertoire profiling was used in the study to track responses to a trivalent subunit inactivated influenza vaccine.

The paper's findings and limits, for the study overall: The authors suggested that each seasonal influenza vaccination may recruit only a limited number of new T cells.

The rearrangement joined TRBV10-3 to TRBJ2-3; 8 of the junction bases match TRBD2. Sample: PBMCs from blood, taken around 5 days after vaccination. The clonotype was recovered from a man aged 50 to 60 who received an inactivated influenza vaccine. Donor details come from another sample of the same person, matched by shared clones. The CDR3 reads as follows: CAIAGTRRHTDTQYF. The DNA reads TGTGCCATCGCCGGGACTAGGAGACACACAGATACGCAGTATTTT.